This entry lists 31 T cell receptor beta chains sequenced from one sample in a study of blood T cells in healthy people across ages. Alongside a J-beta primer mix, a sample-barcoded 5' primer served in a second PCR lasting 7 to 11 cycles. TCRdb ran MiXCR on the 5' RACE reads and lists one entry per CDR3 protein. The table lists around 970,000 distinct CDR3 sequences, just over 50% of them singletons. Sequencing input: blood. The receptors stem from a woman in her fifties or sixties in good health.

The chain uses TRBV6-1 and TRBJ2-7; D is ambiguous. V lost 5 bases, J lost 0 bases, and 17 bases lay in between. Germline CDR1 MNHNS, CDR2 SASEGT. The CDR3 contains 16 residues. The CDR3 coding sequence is TGTGCCAGCAGTAACCCCCACCGCGAGAGCTCCTACGAGCAGTACTTC. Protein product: CASSNPHRESSYEQYF.

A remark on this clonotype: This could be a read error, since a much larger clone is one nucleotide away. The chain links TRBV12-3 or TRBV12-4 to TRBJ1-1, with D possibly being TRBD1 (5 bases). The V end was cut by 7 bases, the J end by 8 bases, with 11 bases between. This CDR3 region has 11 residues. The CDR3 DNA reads TGTGCCAGCACCGGGGCCCGGGAAGCTTTCTTT. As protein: CASTGAREAFF.

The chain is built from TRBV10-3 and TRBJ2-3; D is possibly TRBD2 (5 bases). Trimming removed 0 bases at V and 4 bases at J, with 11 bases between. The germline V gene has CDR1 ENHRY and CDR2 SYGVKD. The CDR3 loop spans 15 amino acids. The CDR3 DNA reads TGTGCCATCAGTGAGTCATGGGAGCCCCCAGATACGCAGTATTTT. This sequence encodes CAISESWEPPDTQYF.

The CDR3, as DNA: TGTGCCAGCAGCTCCCTAAGGGGGGAGGGATCCTACAATGAGCAGTTCTTC. Its translation is CASSSLRGEGSYNEQFF. The chain links TRBV3-1 to TRBJ2-1, with D tentatively TRBD2 (7 bases). Germline CDR1 is LGHDT and CDR2 is YNNKEL (reference sequence). The CDR3 runs 17 residues. V gave up 5 bases and J gave up 1 base, with 18 bases separating them.

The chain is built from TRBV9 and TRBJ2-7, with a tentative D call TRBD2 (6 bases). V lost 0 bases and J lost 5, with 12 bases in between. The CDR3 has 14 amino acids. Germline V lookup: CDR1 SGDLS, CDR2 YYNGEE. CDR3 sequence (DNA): TGTGCCAGCAGCGTAGATGTGGGGGGACACGAGCAGTACTTC. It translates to CASSVDVGGHEQYF. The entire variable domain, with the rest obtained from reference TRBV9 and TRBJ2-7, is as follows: DSGVTQTPKHLITATGQRVTLRCSPRSGDLSVYWYQQSLDQGLQFLIQYYNGEERAKGNILERFSAQQFPDLHSELNLSSLELGDSALYFCASSVDVGGHEQYFGPGTRLTVT.

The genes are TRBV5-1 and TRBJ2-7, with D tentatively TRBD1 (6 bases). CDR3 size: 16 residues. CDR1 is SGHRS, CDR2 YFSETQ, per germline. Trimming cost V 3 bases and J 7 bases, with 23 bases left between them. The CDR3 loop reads CASSWGPGPRGNEQYF. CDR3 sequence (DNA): TGCGCCAGCAGCTGGGGGCCGGGACCGCGAGGGAATGAGCAGTACTTC.

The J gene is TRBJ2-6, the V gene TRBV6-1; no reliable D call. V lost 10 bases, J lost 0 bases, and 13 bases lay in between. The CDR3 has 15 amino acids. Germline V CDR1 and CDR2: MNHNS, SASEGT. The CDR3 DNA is TGTGCCACCACGACGAGCAGCTCTGGGGCCAACGTCCTGACTTTC. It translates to CATTTSSSGANVLTF.

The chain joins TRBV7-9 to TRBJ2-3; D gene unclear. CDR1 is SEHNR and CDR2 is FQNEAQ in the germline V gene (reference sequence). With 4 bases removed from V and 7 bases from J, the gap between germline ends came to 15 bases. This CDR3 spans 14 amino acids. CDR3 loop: CASSSLADPNTQYF. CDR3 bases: TGTGCCAGCAGCTCCCTCGCCGACCCCAATACGCAGTATTTT.

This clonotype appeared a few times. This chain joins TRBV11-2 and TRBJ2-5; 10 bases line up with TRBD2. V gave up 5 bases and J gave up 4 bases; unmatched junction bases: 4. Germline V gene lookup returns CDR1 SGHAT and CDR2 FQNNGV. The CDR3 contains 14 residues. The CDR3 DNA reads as TGTGCCAGCAGCCTAACTAGCGGGATAGAGACCCAGTACTTC. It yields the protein CASSLTSGIETQYF.

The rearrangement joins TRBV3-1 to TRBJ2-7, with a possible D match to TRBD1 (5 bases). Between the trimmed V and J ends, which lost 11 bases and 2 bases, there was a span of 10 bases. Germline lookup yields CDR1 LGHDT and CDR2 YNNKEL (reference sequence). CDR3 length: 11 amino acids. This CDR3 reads CASQDTYEQYF. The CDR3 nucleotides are TGTGCCTCCCAGGACACCTACGAGCAGTACTTC.

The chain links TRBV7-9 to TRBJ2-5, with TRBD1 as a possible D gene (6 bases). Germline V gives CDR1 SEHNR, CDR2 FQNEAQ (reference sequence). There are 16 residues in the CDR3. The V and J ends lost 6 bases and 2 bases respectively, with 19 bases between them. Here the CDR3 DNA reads TGTGCCAGCAGTCGTGTCAGGGGCAGTACACAAGAGACCCAGTACTTC. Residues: CASSRVRGSTQETQYF.

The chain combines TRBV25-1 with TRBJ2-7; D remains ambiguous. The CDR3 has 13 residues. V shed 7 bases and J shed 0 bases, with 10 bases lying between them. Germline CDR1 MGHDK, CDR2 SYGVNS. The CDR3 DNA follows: TGTGCCAGCACCCAGTGTAGCTCCTACGAGCAGTACTTC. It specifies CASTQCSSYEQYF.

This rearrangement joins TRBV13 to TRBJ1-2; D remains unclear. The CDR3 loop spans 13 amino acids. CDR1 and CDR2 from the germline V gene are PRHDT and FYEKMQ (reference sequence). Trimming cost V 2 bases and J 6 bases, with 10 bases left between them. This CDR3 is CASSLYVGHGYTF. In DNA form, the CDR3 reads TGTGCCAGCAGCTTATACGTGGGCCATGGCTACACCTTC.

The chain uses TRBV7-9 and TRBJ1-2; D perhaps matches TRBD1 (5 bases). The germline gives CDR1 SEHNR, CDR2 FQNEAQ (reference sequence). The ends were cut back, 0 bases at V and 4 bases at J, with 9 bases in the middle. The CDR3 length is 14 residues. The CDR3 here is CASSLALQAYGYTF. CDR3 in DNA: TGTGCCAGCAGCTTAGCGCTACAGGCCTATGGCTACACCTTC.

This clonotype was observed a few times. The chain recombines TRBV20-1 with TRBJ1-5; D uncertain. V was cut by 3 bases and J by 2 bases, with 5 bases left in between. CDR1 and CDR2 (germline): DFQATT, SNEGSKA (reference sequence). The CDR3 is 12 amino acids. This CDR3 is CSASRGNQPQHF. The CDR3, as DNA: TGCAGTGCTAGTCGGGGCAATCAGCCCCAGCATTTT.

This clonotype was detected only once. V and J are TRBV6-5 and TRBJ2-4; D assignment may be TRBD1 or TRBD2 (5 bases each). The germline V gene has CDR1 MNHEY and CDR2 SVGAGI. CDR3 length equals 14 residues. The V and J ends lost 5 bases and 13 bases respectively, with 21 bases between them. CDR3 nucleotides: TGTGCCAGCAGTACCGGGACCCGCTTTGTGGAGCAGTACTTC. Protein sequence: CASSTGTRFVEQYF.

CDR3 sequence reads: CASSYSVAGPQSTQYF. In DNA form, the CDR3 reads TGTGCCAGCAGTTATTCTGTAGCGGGGCCCCAATCCACGCAGTATTTT. This chain joins TRBV6-6 and TRBJ2-3, with 8 bases matching TRBD2. V was clipped by 3 bases and J by 9 bases; unmatched bases: 14. Germline loops: CDR1 MNHNY, CDR2 SVGAGI (reference sequence). The CDR3 length is 16 residues.

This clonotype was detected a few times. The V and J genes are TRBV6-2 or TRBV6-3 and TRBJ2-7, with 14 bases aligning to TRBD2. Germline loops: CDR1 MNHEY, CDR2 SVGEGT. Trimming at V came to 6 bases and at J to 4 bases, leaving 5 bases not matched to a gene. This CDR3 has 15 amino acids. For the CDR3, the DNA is TGTGCCAGCAGGGTGAGGACTAGCGGGAGGTACGAGCAGTACTTC. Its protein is CASRVRTSGRYEQYF.

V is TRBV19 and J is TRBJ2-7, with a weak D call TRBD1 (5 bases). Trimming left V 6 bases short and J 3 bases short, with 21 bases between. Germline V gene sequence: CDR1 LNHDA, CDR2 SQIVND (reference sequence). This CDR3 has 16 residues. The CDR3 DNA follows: TGTGCCAGTAGCACACTAAACCCAGGGAAGGGCTACGAGCAGTACTTC. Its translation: CASSTLNPGKGYEQYF.

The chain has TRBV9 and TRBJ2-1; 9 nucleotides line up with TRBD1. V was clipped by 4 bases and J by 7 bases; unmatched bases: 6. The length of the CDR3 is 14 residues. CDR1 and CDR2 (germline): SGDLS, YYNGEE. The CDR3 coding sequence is TGTGCCAGCAGCCCCGGGACAGGGTTGAATGAGCAGTTCTTC. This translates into CASSPGTGLNEQFF. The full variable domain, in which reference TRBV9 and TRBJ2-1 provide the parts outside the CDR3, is DSGVTQTPKHLITATGQRVTLRCSPRSGDLSVYWYQQSLDQGLQFLIQYYNGEERAKGNILERFSAQQFPDLHSELNLSSLELGDSALYFCASSPGTGLNEQFFGPGTRLTVL.

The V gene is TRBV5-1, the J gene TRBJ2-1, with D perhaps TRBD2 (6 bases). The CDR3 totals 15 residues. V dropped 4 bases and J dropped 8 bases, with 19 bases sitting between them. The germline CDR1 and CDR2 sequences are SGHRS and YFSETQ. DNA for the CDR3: TGCGCCAGCAGCCCACGACTAGACCCTTCCGATGAGCAGTTCTTC. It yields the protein CASSPRLDPSDEQFF.

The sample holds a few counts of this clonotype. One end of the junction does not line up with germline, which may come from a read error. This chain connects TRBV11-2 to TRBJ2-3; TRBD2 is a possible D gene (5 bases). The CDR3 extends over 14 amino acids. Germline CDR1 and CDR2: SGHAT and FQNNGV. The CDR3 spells CASSLGLARDTQYF. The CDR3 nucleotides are TGTGCCAGCAGTTTAGGGCTAGCAAGAGATACGCAGTATTTT.

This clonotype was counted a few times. This CDR3 reads CASSLGVGKETQYF. The CDR3 bases are TGTGCCAGCAGCTTAGGGGTAGGGAAAGAGACCCAGTACTTC. This rearrangement joins TRBV7-2 to TRBJ2-5; D gene uncertain. Germline CDR1 is SGHTA and CDR2 is FQGNSA. Trimming removed 1 base at V and 3 bases at J, with 9 bases between. This CDR3 comprises 14 residues.

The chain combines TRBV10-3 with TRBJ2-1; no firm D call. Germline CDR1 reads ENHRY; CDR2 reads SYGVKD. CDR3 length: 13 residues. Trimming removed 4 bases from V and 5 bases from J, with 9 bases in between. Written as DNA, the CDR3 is TGTGCCATCAGTGCCCGTTTGGACAATGAGCAGTTCTTC. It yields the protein CAISARLDNEQFF.

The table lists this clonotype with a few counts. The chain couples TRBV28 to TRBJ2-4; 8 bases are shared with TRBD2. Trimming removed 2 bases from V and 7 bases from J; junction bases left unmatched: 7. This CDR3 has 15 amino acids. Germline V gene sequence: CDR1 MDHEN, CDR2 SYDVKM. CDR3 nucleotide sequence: TGTGCCAGCAGTTTACGGAGCGGGAGTATCAACATTCAGTACTTC. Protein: CASSLRSGSINIQYF.

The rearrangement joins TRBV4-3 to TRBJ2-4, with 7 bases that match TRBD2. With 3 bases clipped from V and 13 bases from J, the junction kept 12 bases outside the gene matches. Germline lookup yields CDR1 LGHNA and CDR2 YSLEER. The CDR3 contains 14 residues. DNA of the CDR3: TGCGCCAGCAGCCATCTAGCGGAGAGCACTGAGCAGTACTTC. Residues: CASSHLAESTEQYF.

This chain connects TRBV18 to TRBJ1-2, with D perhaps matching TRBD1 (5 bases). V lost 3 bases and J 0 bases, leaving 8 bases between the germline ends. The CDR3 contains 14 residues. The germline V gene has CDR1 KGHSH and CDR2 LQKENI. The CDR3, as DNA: TGTGCCAGCTCACCCAGGGTGTCTAACTATGGCTACACCTTC. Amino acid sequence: CASSPRVSNYGYTF.

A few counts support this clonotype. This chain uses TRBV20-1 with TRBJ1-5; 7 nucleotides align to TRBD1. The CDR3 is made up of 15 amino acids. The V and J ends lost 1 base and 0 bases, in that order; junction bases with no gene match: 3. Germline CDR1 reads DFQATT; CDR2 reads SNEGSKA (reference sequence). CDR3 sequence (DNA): TGCAGTGCTAGAGTGGGGACAGTTAGCAATCAGCCCCAGCATTTT. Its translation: CSARVGTVSNQPQHF.

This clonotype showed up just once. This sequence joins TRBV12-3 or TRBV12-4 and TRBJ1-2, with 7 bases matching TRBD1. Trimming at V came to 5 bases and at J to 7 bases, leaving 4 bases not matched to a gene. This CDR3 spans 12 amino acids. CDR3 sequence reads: CASSTGASGYTF. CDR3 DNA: TGTGCCAGCAGTACAGGGGCAAGTGGCTACACCTTC.

CDR3 protein: CASSFGGAADTQYF. The DNA of the CDR3 is TGTGCCAGCAGTTTTGGGGGAGCGGCGGATACGCAGTATTTT. The chain has TRBV12-3 or TRBV12-4 and TRBJ2-3; D is possibly TRBD1 or TRBD2 (5 bases each). The CDR3 length is 14 residues. V was clipped by 3 bases and J by 6 bases, with 13 bases between them.

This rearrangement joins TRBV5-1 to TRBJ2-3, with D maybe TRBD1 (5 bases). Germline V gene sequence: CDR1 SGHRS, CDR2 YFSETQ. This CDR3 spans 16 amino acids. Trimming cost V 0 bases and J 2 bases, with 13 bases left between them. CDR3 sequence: CASSLARGLNTDTQYF. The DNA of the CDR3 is TGCGCCAGCAGCTTGGCAAGGGGCCTTAACACAGATACGCAGTATTTT.